Listed here are 18 T cell receptor beta chains from one sample, sequenced in a study of cytomegalovirus exposure and HLA in healthy donors. In the PCR, 60 Vbeta and 13 Jbeta primers were used. Using immunoSEQ multiplex PCR, the repertoire was profiled, and TCRdb retains in-frame clones only, with some absent. Here the sample spans around 190,000 clones, over 60% being singletons. Sample: PBMCs. The receptors derive from a man aged 40-49 years in good health and CMV-seronegative.

The chain recombines TRBV19 with TRBJ1-1; 10 bases match TRBD1. V lost 5 bases to trimming and J lost 5 bases; unmatched junction nucleotides: 5. The CDR3 is made up of 14 amino acids. CDR1 is LNHDA and CDR2 is SQIVND in the germline V gene (reference sequence). The CDR3 protein is CASSPGTGETEAFF. CDR3 sequence (DNA): TGTGCCAGTAGTCCCGGGACAGGGGAAACTGAAGCTTTCTTT.

CDR3 region: CASNGGGTEAFF. CDR3 in DNA: TGTGCCAGCAATGGGGGAGGCACTGAAGCTTTCTTT. This chain connects TRBV6-1 to TRBJ1-1, with TRBD1 as a possible D gene (5 bases). The CDR3 length is 12 residues. Between the trimmed V and J ends, which lost 7 bases and 4 bases, there was a span of 10 bases. Germline V gene lookup returns CDR1 MNHNS and CDR2 SASEGT.

This clone was observed a handful of times. CDR3 residues: CASSSGLAGDTQYF. The CDR3 DNA reads as TGTGCCAGCAGCTCCGGACTAGCGGGAGATACGCAGTATTTT. The chain has TRBV7-9 and TRBJ2-3, with 11 bases that match TRBD2. The ends lost 4 bases at V and 5 bases at J; junction bases unmatched: 2. Germline V gene sequence: CDR1 SEHNR, CDR2 FQNEAQ (reference sequence). This CDR3 comprises 14 residues.

The rearrangement joins TRBV7-6 to TRBJ2-1; no clear D gene. The V gene's germline CDR1 is SGHVS and CDR2 FNYEAQ. CDR3 size: 13 residues. V lost 1 base to trimming and J lost 7 bases, with 8 bases between them. CDR3 protein: CASSLGQTNEQFF. CDR3 nucleotides: TGTGCCAGCAGCTTAGGGCAGACTAATGAGCAGTTCTTC.

The chain couples TRBV11-2 to TRBJ1-1, with TRBD1 matching 7 bases. The CDR3 consists of 16 residues. The junction had 8 bases not matched to a gene; V was cut back by 0 bases and J by 4 bases. Germline V gene data show CDR1 as SGHAT and CDR2 as FQNNGV. CDR3 protein: CASSLESTGFVTEAFF. CDR3 DNA sequence: TGTGCCAGCAGCTTAGAGTCGACAGGGTTTGTCACTGAAGCTTTCTTT.

J is TRBJ1-6 and V is TRBV6-1; possible D gene TRBD1, 5 bases. The V end lost 4 bases, the J end lost 7 bases, and 11 bases lay between the germline ends. The CDR3 totals 14 residues. Germline V gives CDR1 MNHNS, CDR2 SASEGT. DNA of the CDR3: TGTGCCAGCAGTGGGCGGGGCGAAAATTCACCCCTCCACTTT. Its translation: CASSGRGENSPLHF.

The chain joins TRBV29-1 to TRBJ2-7; 12 bases match TRBD2. The CDR3 consists of 13 residues. In germline, CDR1 is SQVTM, CDR2 ANQGSEA. Trimming cost V 7 bases and J 5 bases; bases outside gene matches: 6. This chain's CDR3 is CSATSGGDDEQYF. The CDR3 nucleotides are TGCAGCGCGACTAGCGGGGGAGATGACGAGCAGTACTTC.

The gene calls are TRBV6-5 and TRBJ2-1; D is possibly TRBD1 (5 bases). The germline V gene encodes CDR1 MNHEY and CDR2 SVGAGI. With 4 bases removed from V and 4 bases from J, the gap between germline ends came to 17 bases. This CDR3 spans 16 amino acids. CDR3 sequence reads: CASSSGQGNQYNEQFF. Here the CDR3 DNA reads TGTGCCAGCAGTTCAGGGCAAGGGAACCAATACAATGAGCAGTTCTTC.

The chain joins TRBV2 to TRBJ2-7; no definite D call. This CDR3 is built from 11 residues. The germline gives CDR1 SNHLY, CDR2 FYNNEI. With 2 bases removed from V and 6 bases from J, the gap between germline ends came to 5 bases. CDR3 bases: TGTGCCAGCAGTGAACTAGTCGAGCAGTACTTC. This codes for CASSELVEQYF.

This clone occurred once. CDR3 residues: CASSTGYNFYEQYF. CDR3 in DNA: TGTGCCAGCAGCACAGGATACAACTTCTACGAGCAGTACTTC. The rearrangement joins TRBV5-6 to TRBJ2-7; D is perhaps TRBD1 (5 bases). CDR1 is SGHDT and CDR2 is YYEEEE in the germline V gene. The CDR3 is made up of 14 amino acids. V lost 4 bases and J 3 bases, leaving 14 bases between the germline ends.

This chain joins TRBV19 and TRBJ2-2; possibly TRBD1 for D (5 bases). V was shortened by 2 bases and J by 6 bases, with 13 bases between the two germline ends. This CDR3 comprises 15 residues. CDR1 is LNHDA and CDR2 is SQIVND in the germline V gene (reference sequence). The DNA of the CDR3 is TGTGCCAGTAGTATAACGCAGGGATGGCCCGGGGAGCTGTTTTTT. The encoded protein is CASSITQGWPGELFF. Supplemented by reference TRBV19 and TRBJ2-2, the full variable domain reads DGGITQSPKYLFRKEGQNVTLSCEQNLNHDAMYWYRQDPGQGLRLIYYSQIVNDFQKGDIAEGYSVSREKKESFPLTVTSAQKNPTAFYLCASSITQGWPGELFFGEGSRLTVL.

The rearrangement uses TRBV9 and TRBJ2-1, with D possibly being TRBD2 (6 bases). The CDR3 is 15 amino acids. Germline V gene lookup returns CDR1 SGDLS and CDR2 YYNGEE. The ends were cut back, 0 bases at V and 2 bases at J, with 9 bases in the middle. The CDR3 spells CASSVGGVAYNEQFF. CDR3 sequence (DNA): TGTGCCAGCAGCGTAGGCGGGGTGGCCTACAATGAGCAGTTCTTC.

Only one count was recorded for this clone. The chain combines TRBV6-5 with TRBJ1-4, with a weak D call TRBD1 (6 bases). V dropped 2 bases and J dropped 7 bases, with 11 bases sitting between them. Germline V gene data show CDR1 as MNHEY and CDR2 as SVGAGI. The CDR3 consists of 14 residues. The CDR3 loop is CASSYGPRGEKLFF. The CDR3 DNA reads as TGTGCCAGCAGTTACGGCCCCAGGGGTGAAAAACTGTTTTTT.

V and J are TRBV27 and TRBJ1-1; D possibly corresponds to TRBD1 (5 bases). Deletions cut 3 bases from V and 1 base from J, with 9 bases between. The CDR3 length is 14 residues. Germline V gives CDR1 MNHEY, CDR2 SMNVEV (reference sequence). The CDR3 DNA reads TGTGCCAGCAGTTTTGAAGGACAGAACACTGAAGCTTTCTTT. This gives the protein CASSFEGQNTEAFF.

The V call is TRBV5-4, the J call TRBJ2-5, with D tentatively TRBD2 (7 bases). The germline V gene has CDR1 SGHNT and CDR2 YYREEE (reference sequence). With 4 bases removed from V and 5 bases from J, the gap between germline ends came to 15 bases. The CDR3 sequence is 14 residues long. The CDR3 protein is CASSPSGGAETQYF. The CDR3 nucleotides are TGTGCCAGCAGCCCGTCGGGGGGCGCTGAGACCCAGTACTTC. Full variable domain (missing parts from reference TRBV5-4 and TRBJ2-5): ETGVTQSPTHLIKTRGQQVTLRCSSQSGHNTVSWYQQALGQGPQFIFQYYREEENGRGNFPPRFSGLQFPNYSSELNVNALELDDSALYLCASSPSGGAETQYFGPGTRLLVL.

The rearrangement links TRBV29-1 to TRBJ2-4, with 7 bases identical to TRBD2. This CDR3 region has 14 residues. V shed 3 bases and J 0 bases; nucleotides not matched to a gene: 2. Germline V gene sequence: CDR1 SQVTM, CDR2 ANQGSEA. CDR3 amino acids: CSVEGGGAKNIQYF. In DNA form, the CDR3 reads TGCAGCGTTGAGGGGGGGGGAGCCAAAAACATTCAGTACTTC.

This sequence joins TRBV19 and TRBJ2-7; 9 bases are a match to TRBD1. V lost 7 bases to trimming and J lost 5 bases; unmatched junction nucleotides: 9. Germline V CDR1 and CDR2: LNHDA, SQIVND (reference sequence). This CDR3 contains 14 residues. Here the CDR3 DNA reads TGTGCCAGTACCTCACAGGGGGCGCCTGACGAGCAGTACTTC. This encodes CASTSQGAPDEQYF. The variable domain in full, completed from reference TRBV19 and TRBJ2-7, reads DGGITQSPKYLFRKEGQNVTLSCEQNLNHDAMYWYRQDPGQGLRLIYYSQIVNDFQKGDIAEGYSVSREKKESFPLTVTSAQKNPTAFYLCASTSQGAPDEQYFGPGTRLTVT.

The chain joins TRBV6-6 to TRBJ2-1, with a tentative D call TRBD1 (8 bases). The CDR3 is made up of 15 amino acids. The V end lost 1 base, the J end lost 4 bases, and 11 bases lay between the germline ends. Germline CDR1 is MNHNY and CDR2 is SVGAGI (reference sequence). The CDR3 region has the DNA TGTGCCAGCAGTTACTACAGGGGGGGGTACAATGAGCAGTTCTTC. It is translated as CASSYYRGGYNEQFF.